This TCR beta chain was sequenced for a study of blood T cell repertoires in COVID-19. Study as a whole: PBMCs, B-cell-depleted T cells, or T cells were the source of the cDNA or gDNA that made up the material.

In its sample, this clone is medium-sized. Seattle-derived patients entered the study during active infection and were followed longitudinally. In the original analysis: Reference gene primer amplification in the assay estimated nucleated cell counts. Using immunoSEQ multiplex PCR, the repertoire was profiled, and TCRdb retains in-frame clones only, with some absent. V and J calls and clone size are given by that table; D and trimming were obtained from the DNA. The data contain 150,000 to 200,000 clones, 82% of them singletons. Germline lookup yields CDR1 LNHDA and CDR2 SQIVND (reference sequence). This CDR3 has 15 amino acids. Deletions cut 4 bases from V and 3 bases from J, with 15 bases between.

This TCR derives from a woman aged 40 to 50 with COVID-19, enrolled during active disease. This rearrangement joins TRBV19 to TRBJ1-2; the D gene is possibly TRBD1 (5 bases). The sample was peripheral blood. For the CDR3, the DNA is TGTGCCAGTAGTACCCGTGGGGGGAAGGACTATGGCTACACCTTC. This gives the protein CASSTRGGKDYGYTF.